The 27 T cell receptor beta chains below all came from one sample that was sequenced in a study of blood T cell repertoires in COVID-19. The protocol was immunoSEQ multiplex PCR, while the TCRdb copy is restricted to in-frame clones and leaves out a portion. This table has 8,000 to 8,500 clones, 75% to 90% appearing once. The material sequenced was peripheral blood. The source of these receptors is a human donor in a cohort sampled during active COVID-19.

CDR3 residues: CASSQGLGTGELFF. Written as DNA, the CDR3 is TGTGCCAGCAGTCAAGGACTAGGCACCGGGGAGCTGTTTTTT. This chain connects TRBV2 to TRBJ2-2; 7 bases fit TRBD2. The CDR3 consists of 14 residues. Losses at the gene ends were 5 bases for V and 4 bases for J; bases not matched to a gene: 4. Per the germline V gene, CDR1 is SNHLY and CDR2 is FYNNEI.

Only a few counts were recorded for this clone. This chain's CDR3 is CASSSGTGRNSPLHF. As DNA, the CDR3 is TGTGCCAGCAGTAGTGGGACAGGCCGTAATTCACCCCTCCACTTT. This chain joins TRBV6-5 and TRBJ1-6, with 8 bases lining up with TRBD1. CDR3 length: 15 amino acids. The trim removed 5 bases at V and 6 bases at J, leaving 6 bases unmatched. Germline V CDR1 and CDR2: MNHEY, SVGAGI.

This chain links TRBV6-6 with TRBJ1-3; 10 nucleotides match TRBD1. The CDR3 runs to 16 residues. The ends lost 5 bases at V and 0 bases at J; junction bases unmatched: 4. Germline V gene lookup returns CDR1 MNHNY and CDR2 SVGAGI (reference sequence). The DNA of the CDR3 is TGTGCCAGCAGTGGACAGGGGGGCTTCTCTGGAAACACCATATATTTT. This codes for CASSGQGGFSGNTIYF.

This clone was seen a single time. This chain uses TRBV28 with TRBJ1-5; no reliable D call. The CDR3 runs 17 residues. CDR1 is MDHEN, CDR2 SYDVKM, per germline. Trimming shortened V by 8 bases and J by 1 base, and 21 bases separated the two germline ends. CDR3 residues: CASPPSGSGRSNQPQHF. The DNA for the CDR3 is TGTGCCAGCCCTCCGAGCGGGTCGGGGAGGAGCAATCAGCCCCAGCATTTT.

The chain links TRBV2 to TRBJ2-1, with 9 bases that match TRBD2. Germline V CDR1 and CDR2: SNHLY, FYNNEI. The length of the CDR3 is 13 residues. Unmatched junction bases numbered 10, after V lost 11 bases and J lost 8 bases. In nucleotides, the CDR3 is TGTGCCGGAAGACTAGCGGTGATACATGAGCAGTTCTTC. Amino acid sequence: CAGRLAVIHEQFF.

Of note for this clone: Germline is not matched at one junction end, which may reflect a read error. Other DNA sequences in the sample encode the same CDR3. The V call is TRBV6-6, the J call TRBJ2-7, with D hard to call. Germline CDR1 is MNHNY and CDR2 is SVGAGI (reference sequence). The CDR3 is made up of 15 amino acids. This chain's CDR3 is CASSYWRGAPYEQYF. DNA of the CDR3: TGTGCCAGTAGTTACTGGAGAGGCGCACCCTACGAGCAGTACTTC.

The V and J genes are TRBV10-1 and TRBJ2-7; 12 bases are shared with TRBD2. With 6 bases clipped from V and 2 bases from J, the junction kept 8 bases outside the gene matches. The CDR3 spans 16 residues. From germline, CDR1 is WNHNN and CDR2 SYGVQD (reference sequence). Here the CDR3 DNA reads TGCGCCAGCAGCCTTGGACTAGCGGGGACCCCCTACGAGCAGTACTTC. It is translated as CASSLGLAGTPYEQYF.

The chain has TRBV6-1 and TRBJ2-5; D call uncertain. The CDR3 sequence is 14 residues long. The V end was cut by 2 bases, the J end by 5 bases, with 12 bases between. From germline, CDR1 is MNHNS and CDR2 SASEGT. CDR3 residues: CASSESAADETQYF. DNA for the CDR3: TGTGCCAGCAGTGAAAGCGCAGCAGATGAGACCCAGTACTTC.

The chain recombines TRBV19 with TRBJ1-2, with TRBD1 matching 7 bases. CDR1 and CDR2 (germline): LNHDA, SQIVND (reference sequence). V shed 8 bases and J 7 bases; nucleotides not matched to a gene: 4. This CDR3 region has 11 residues. CDR3 sequence (DNA): TGTGCCAGTCGACAGGGTCCTGGCTACACCTTC. Its translation: CASRQGPGYTF.

V gene TRBV11-3 combines with J gene TRBJ2-1; the match to TRBD2 covers 8 bases. This CDR3 is 15 amino acids long. CDR1 and CDR2 from the germline V gene are SGHNT and YENEEA. With V trimmed by 4 bases and J by 2 bases, 4 bases remained unmatched. This chain's CDR3 is CASSSTSVPYNEQFF. The CDR3, as DNA: TGTGCCAGCAGCTCGACTAGCGTACCCTACAATGAGCAGTTCTTC.

CDR3 sequence reads: CASSVAGEYNSPLHF. The CDR3 DNA follows: TGTGCCAGCAGCGTAGCCGGGGAATATAATTCACCCCTCCACTTT. The chain employs TRBV9 and TRBJ1-6; D not resolved. V was clipped by 0 bases and J by 4 bases, with 8 bases between them. Looked up from germline, CDR1 is SGDLS and CDR2 is YYNGEE. The CDR3 has 15 amino acids.

The genes are TRBV21-1 and TRBJ2-7; TRBD1, as called in the table, went unchecked against the DNA. TRBV21-1 is reported as a pseudogene. The CDR3 loop spans 20 amino acids. In DNA, the CDR3 is TGTGCCAGCAGCAAAGATGGCCGGTGGACAGAGAAACTTTTCTCCTACGAGCAGTACTTC. Its protein product is CASSKDGRWTEKLFSYEQYF.

The chain carries TRBV10-3 and TRBJ1-1; no reliable D call. Trimming shortened V by 3 bases and J by 5 bases, and 10 bases separated the two germline ends. The CDR3 is made up of 13 amino acids. CDR1 is ENHRY, CDR2 SYGVKD, per germline. The CDR3 DNA sequence: TGTGCCATCAGTGATGCGGGAGAGACTGAAGCTTTCTTT. It codes for CAISDAGETEAFF.

V gene TRBV24-1 combines with J gene TRBJ2-2; 7 bases align to TRBD2. Germline CDR1 and CDR2: KGHDR and SFDVKD. After removal of 9 bases from V and 7 bases from J, the junction contained 7 bases not matched to a gene. The CDR3 sequence is 13 residues long. The CDR3 sequence: CATQGLVVGELFF. The CDR3 nucleotides are TGTGCCACCCAAGGACTAGTAGTCGGGGAGCTGTTTTTT.

The chain is built from TRBV15 and TRBJ2-4, with 7 bases that match TRBD1. Per germline, CDR1 LNHNV and CDR2 YYDKDF (reference sequence). The V segment lost 3 bases and the J segment 5 bases; nucleotides outside the gene matches: 4. The CDR3 is made up of 14 amino acids. CDR3 sequence reads: CATSRGTDQNIQYF. In DNA, the CDR3 is TGTGCCACCAGCAGGGGGACAGATCAAAACATTCAGTACTTC.

This clone was counted only a few times. The rearrangement links TRBV10-3 to TRBJ2-1; weak D call: TRBD2 (6 bases). Germline CDR1 reads ENHRY; CDR2 reads SYGVKD. The CDR3 consists of 17 residues. Trimming cost V 0 bases and J 8 bases, with 20 bases left between them. CDR3 in amino acids: CAISESFTGDQWDEQFF. CDR3 bases: TGTGCCATCAGTGAGTCGTTTACGGGGGATCAATGGGATGAGCAGTTCTTC.

The genes are TRBV6-6 and TRBJ2-7; D gene uncertain. V lost 3 bases to trimming and J lost 0 bases, with 9 bases between them. This CDR3 has 14 amino acids. Germline CDR1 is MNHNY and CDR2 is SVGAGI (reference sequence). Here the CDR3 reads CASSYLAGSYEQYF. The CDR3, as DNA: TGTGCCAGCAGTTATCTGGCAGGCTCCTACGAGCAGTACTTC.

The rearrangement links TRBV5-1 to TRBJ1-4; D might be TRBD1 (6 bases). Germline CDR1 and CDR2: SGHRS and YFSETQ. The CDR3 runs 14 residues. V lost 2 bases and J lost 8, with 13 bases in between. The CDR3 coding sequence is TGCGCCAGCAGCTTTAATAGGGGGAGAGAAAAACTGTTTTTT. This translates into CASSFNRGREKLFF.

The chain employs TRBV2 and TRBJ2-2; D remains ambiguous. Trimming cost V 4 bases and J 0 bases, with 12 bases left between them. This CDR3 has 16 residues. Germline CDR1 reads SNHLY; CDR2 reads FYNNEI. The CDR3 bases are TGTGCCAGCAGTGGTTACGACACCGCGAACACCGGGGAGCTGTTTTTT. Translation: CASSGYDTANTGELFF. The complete variable domain, with remaining parts taken from reference TRBV2 and TRBJ2-2, reads EPEVTQTPSHQVTQMGQEVILRCVPISNHLYFYWYRQILGQKVEFLVSFYNNEISEKSEIFDDQFSVERPDGSNFTLKIRSTKLEDSAMYFCASSGYDTANTGELFFGEGSRLTVL.

This clone was seen a few times. The gene calls are TRBV7-8 and TRBJ1-2; 7 nucleotides agree with TRBD1. Germline assignment: CDR1 SGHVS and CDR2 FQNEAQ. Trimming took 5 bases from V and 4 from J; bases not matched to a gene: 7. The CDR3 extends over 14 amino acids. CDR3 loop: CASSPTGTLYGYTF. The CDR3 region has the DNA TGTGCCAGCAGCCCGACAGGGACCCTCTATGGCTACACCTTC.

The chain links TRBV14 to TRBJ2-5; D unclear. Trimming stripped 2 bases from V and 11 bases from J, with 15 bases between. CDR3 length: 13 amino acids. Germline V gene data show CDR1 as SGHDN and CDR2 as FVKESK. The CDR3 DNA follows: TGTGCCAGCAGCCAACTAAGCCTAGAGAAGCAGTACTTC. Translation gives CASSQLSLEKQYF.

The chain employs TRBV30 and TRBJ1-2; D not certain. Trimming cost V 1 base and J 1 base, with 10 bases left between them. This CDR3 has 14 amino acids. Germline assignment: CDR1 GTSNPN and CDR2 SVGIG (reference sequence). CDR3 amino acids: CAWSEGAGNYGYTF. CDR3 in DNA: TGTGCCTGGAGTGAGGGAGCGGGTAACTATGGCTACACCTTC.

This clone has only one observation. This CDR3 reads CASSPQAGVGETQYF. CDR3 coding DNA: TGTGCCAGCTCACCTCAGGCGGGCGTGGGGGAGACCCAGTACTTC. This chain links TRBV18 with TRBJ2-5; maybe TRBD2 (5 bases). Trimming stripped 3 bases from V and 5 bases from J, with 16 bases between. Germline loops: CDR1 KGHSH, CDR2 LQKENI. The CDR3 runs 15 residues.

The chain is built from TRBV13 and TRBJ2-5; D might be TRBD2 (6 bases). V was trimmed by 1 base and J by 4 bases, leaving 7 bases between them. CDR1 and CDR2 (germline): PRHDT, FYEKMQ (reference sequence). The CDR3 runs to 13 residues. The CDR3 sequence is CASSLAGGETQYF. The CDR3 DNA sequence: TGTGCCAGCAGCTTAGCCGGGGGAGAGACCCAGTACTTC.

The chain joins TRBV6-1 to TRBJ2-3, with TRBD2 matching 9 bases. The J segment lost 1 base and the V segment lost 1 base, leaving 3 bases of the junction unmatched. The CDR3 extends over 16 amino acids. CDR1 is MNHNS, CDR2 SASEGT, per germline. CDR3 coding DNA: TGTGCCAGCAGTGAAGAGATAGCGGGAGGCACAGATACGCAGTATTTT. This sequence encodes CASSEEIAGGTDTQYF.

V is TRBV3-1 (or the pseudogene TRBV3-2) and J is TRBJ2-7; unclear D gene. With 5 bases removed from V and 5 bases from J, the gap between germline ends came to 7 bases. The V gene's germline CDR1 is LGHDT and CDR2 YNNKEL (reference sequence). The CDR3 extends over 11 amino acids. The CDR3 region is CASSTRDEQYF. CDR3 bases: TGTGCCAGCAGCACCCGGGACGAGCAGTACTTC.

This chain joins TRBV7-8 and TRBJ1-1, with D uncertain. The CDR3 loop spans 14 amino acids. The V gene lost 5 bases and the J gene lost 2 bases, with 12 bases spanning the gap. Germline values: CDR1 SGHVS, CDR2 FQNEAQ. This CDR3 reads CASSRSTENTEAFF. CDR3 DNA sequence: TGTGCCAGCAGCAGGTCCACAGAAAACACTGAAGCTTTCTTT. The full variable domain, with the rest looked up from reference TRBV7-8 and TRBJ1-1, is GAGVSQSPRYKVAKRGQDVALRCDPISGHVSLFWYQQALGQGPEFLTYFQNEAQLDKSGLPSDRFFAERPEGSVSTLKIQRTQQEDSAVYLCASSRSTENTEAFFGQGTRLTVV.